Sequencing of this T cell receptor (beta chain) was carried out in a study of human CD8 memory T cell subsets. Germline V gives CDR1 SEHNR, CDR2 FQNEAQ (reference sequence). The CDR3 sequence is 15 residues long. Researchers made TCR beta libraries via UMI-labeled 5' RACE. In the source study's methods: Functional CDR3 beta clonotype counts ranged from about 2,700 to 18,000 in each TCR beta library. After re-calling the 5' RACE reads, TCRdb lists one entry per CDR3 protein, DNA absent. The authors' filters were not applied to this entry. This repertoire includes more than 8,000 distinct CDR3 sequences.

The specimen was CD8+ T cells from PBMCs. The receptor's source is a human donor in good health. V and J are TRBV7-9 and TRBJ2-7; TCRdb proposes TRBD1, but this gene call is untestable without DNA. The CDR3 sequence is CASSLDSTGTYEQYF.